This is a list of T cell receptor beta chains from one sample in a study of blood T cell repertoires in COVID-19. Measured with immunoSEQ multiplex PCR; TCRdb has only the in-frame clones, and not every one. The sample carries approximately 58,000 clones, 90% recorded once. Sample: peripheral blood. The receptors originated from a woman aged 80 or over with active COVID-19. The CDR3 runs from the conserved cysteine through the conserved F or W. The order of the fields is V gene, D gene, J gene, clone size, CDR3 protein, CDR3 DNA. The D gene is left open where the match is weak. Part of the rows lack a size; the others show once, few, many or a class for expanded clones.

>TRBV5-1|TRBD2|TRBJ2-1|-
CASSLLAGGYNEQFF
TGCGCCAGCAGCTTATTAGCGGGAGGGTACAATGAGCAGTTCTTC
>TRBV6-6|TRBD2|TRBJ2-5|-
CARALSGREAGETQYF
TGTGCCAGAGCTCTTAGCGGGAGGGAGGCCGGAGAGACCCAGTACTTC
>TRBV5-5|TRBD2|TRBJ2-5|once
CASSLGLAVQETQYF
TGTGCCAGCAGCTTGGGACTAGCGGTTCAAGAGACCCAGTACTTC
>TRBV28|TRBD1|TRBJ1-5|-
CASLGQAYSNQPQHF
TGTGCCAGCCTGGGACAGGCCTATAGCAATCAGCCCCAGCATTTT
>TRBV19|-|TRBJ2-7|-
CASSIADSSYEQYF
TGTGCCAGTAGTATAGCCGACAGCTCCTACGAGCAGTACTTC
>TRBV28|-|TRBJ2-3|once
CASNYGGRFSSDTQYF
TGTGCCAGCAACTACGGTGGGAGATTTTCCTCAGATACGCAGTATTTT
>TRBV18|-|TRBJ2-5|-
CASSPRPTQETQYF
TGTGCCAGCTCACCCAGGCCCACACAAGAGACCCAGTACTTC
>TRBV7-9|-|TRBJ1-1|-
CASSLTTGNTEAFF
TGTGCCAGCAGCTTAACGACAGGAAACACTGAAGCTTTCTTT
>TRBV19|TRBD1|TRBJ1-2|-
CASRPQGDYGYTF
TGTGCCAGTAGACCACAGGGGGACTATGGCTACACCTTC
>TRBV5-6|-|TRBJ1-4|-
CASNEYANEKLFF
TGTGCCAGCAACGAGTATGCTAATGAAAAACTGTTTTTT
>TRBV3-1/TRBV3-2|-|TRBJ2-2|-
CASSQALIRGTGELFF
TGTGCCAGCAGCCAAGCTTTAATAAGGGGCACCGGGGAGCTGTTTTTT
>TRBV28|TRBD1|TRBJ1-1|-
CASSSTGGDTEAFF
TGTGCCAGCAGTTCCACAGGGGGCGATACTGAAGCTTTCTTT
>TRBV28|TRBD2|TRBJ2-2|-
CASSSGGWNTGELFF
TGTGCCAGCAGTTCCGGGGGGTGGAACACCGGGGAGCTGTTTTTT
>TRBV6-6|TRBD1|TRBJ1-5|-
CACSHNRGDQPQRF
TGTGCCTGCAGTCATAACAGGGGGGATCAGCCCCAGCGTTTT
>TRBV28|TRBD1|TRBJ1-5|-
CASSLTGNNQPQHF
TGTGCCAGCAGCCTGACAGGGAACAATCAGCCCCAGCATTTT
>TRBV5-6|TRBD2|TRBJ2-1|-
CASSQTSGANNEQFF
TGTGCCAGCAGCCAAACTAGCGGGGCCAACAATGAGCAGTTCTTC
>TRBV27|-|TRBJ1-1|-
CASIWQGPMNTEAFF
TGTGCCAGCATTTGGCAGGGGCCCATGAACACTGAAGCTTTCTTT
>TRBV25-1|-|TRBJ2-2|-
CASRRMGQNTGELFF
TGTGCCAGCAGACGAATGGGACAAAACACCGGGGAGCTGTTTTTT
>TRBV10-3|TRBD2|TRBJ2-3|-
CAISERTSGSADTQYF
TGTGCCATCAGTGAGAGGACTAGCGGGAGCGCAGATACGCAGTATTTT
>TRBV6-5|TRBD2|TRBJ2-3|-
CASSPSGRRTDTQYF
TGTGCCAGCAGTCCTAGCGGGAGACGCACAGATACGCAGTATTTT
>TRBV11-2|-|TRBJ1-6|-
CASSSGGQFHYNSPLHF
TGTGCCAGCAGCTCCGGTGGACAGTTTCACTATAATTCACCCCTCCACTTT
>TRBV27|TRBD2|TRBJ2-3|-
CASSSYGTRGSTDTQYF
TGTGCCAGCAGTTCTTACGGGACTAGGGGCTCCACAGATACGCAGTATTTT
>TRBV19|-|TRBJ1-1|-
CASSPTGRDEAFF
TGTGCCAGTAGCCCCACAGGGAGGGATGAAGCTTTCTTT
>TRBV15|TRBD2|TRBJ2-1|few
CATSRSGGINNEQFF
TGTGCCACCAGCAGAAGCGGGGGGATCAACAATGAGCAGTTCTTC
>TRBV18|-|TRBJ1-1|-
CASSPTTGTEAFF
TGTGCCAGCTCACCTACAACAGGGACTGAAGCTTTCTTT
>TRBV5-1|-|TRBJ2-2|-
CASSLNTGELFF
TGCGCCAGCAGTCTTAACACCGGGGAGCTGTTTTTT
>TRBV6-6|-|TRBJ1-1|-
CASSSRTGHNTEAFF
TGTGCCAGCAGTTCCCGGACGGGACATAACACTGAAGCTTTCTTT
>TRBV7-2|-|TRBJ2-1|-
CASSLGRGSNEQFF
TGTGCCAGCAGCTTAGGCAGGGGATCCAATGAGCAGTTCTTC
>TRBV2|TRBD2|TRBJ2-2|-
CASSSGLAGPTGELFF
TGTGCCAGCAGTTCGGGACTAGCGGGGCCAACCGGGGAGCTGTTTTTT
>TRBV11-2|TRBD2|TRBJ2-1|-
CASSSGGEQFF
TGTGCCAGCAGCTCGGGGGGTGAGCAGTTCTTC
>TRBV19|TRBD2|TRBJ2-7|-
CASSIGGSSAEQYF
TGTGCCAGTAGTATAGGCGGGAGTTCGGCCGAGCAGTACTTC
>TRBV5-4|TRBD1|TRBJ1-2|few
CASSQPGTGVGYTF
TGTGCCAGCAGCCAACCCGGGACAGGGGTTGGCTACACCTTC
>TRBV9|TRBD2|TRBJ2-2|-
CASSASGAGTGELFF
TGTGCCAGCAGCGCAAGCGGGGCGGGGACCGGGGAGCTGTTTTTT
>TRBV5-1|-|TRBJ2-2|-
CASSFPREVMDTGELFF
TGCGCCAGCAGCTTCCCCAGGGAAGTCATGGACACCGGGGAGCTGTTTTTT
>TRBV19|-|TRBJ2-1|-
CASSPGNEQFF
TGTGCCAGTAGCCCAGGCAATGAGCAGTTCTTC
>TRBV4-1|-|TRBJ1-2|-
CASSQEVTGTPNYGYTF
TGCGCCAGCAGCCAAGAGGTGACAGGCACCCCGAACTATGGCTACACCTTC
>TRBV30|-|TRBJ2-3|once
CAWSLGGPVDTQYF
TGTGCCTGGAGCCTGGGAGGCCCCGTGGATACGCAGTATTTT
>TRBV19|TRBD1|TRBJ1-5|-
CASSTTGTGGYSNQPQHF
TGTGCCAGTAGTACAACCGGGACAGGTGGATATAGCAATCAGCCCCAGCATTTT
>TRBV28|TRBD1|TRBJ1-1|-
CASAGLGTGTTEAFF
TGTGCCAGCGCGGGACTGGGGACAGGGACCACTGAAGCTTTCTTT
>TRBV6-2/TRBV6-3|-|TRBJ2-7|-
CASSAGAAGGEQYF
TGTGCCAGCAGTGCCGGGGCTGCCGGGGGTGAGCAGTACTTC
>TRBV5-1|-|TRBJ2-3|-
CASSKDTDTQYF
TGCGCCAGCAGCAAGGACACAGATACGCAATATTTT
>TRBV28|TRBD1|TRBJ1-5|-
CASSGGQGGLNQPQHF
TGTGCCAGCAGTGGGGGACAGGGGGGACTCAATCAGCCCCAGCATTTT
>TRBV5-1|TRBD2|TRBJ2-3|-
CASSIGLAVSTDTQYF
TGCGCCAGCAGCATTGGACTAGCGGTTAGCACAGATACGCAGTATTTT
>TRBV5-4|-|TRBJ2-5|-
CASSREAASQETQYF
TGTGCCAGCAGCCGCGAGGCGGCTAGTCAAGAGACCCAGTACTTC